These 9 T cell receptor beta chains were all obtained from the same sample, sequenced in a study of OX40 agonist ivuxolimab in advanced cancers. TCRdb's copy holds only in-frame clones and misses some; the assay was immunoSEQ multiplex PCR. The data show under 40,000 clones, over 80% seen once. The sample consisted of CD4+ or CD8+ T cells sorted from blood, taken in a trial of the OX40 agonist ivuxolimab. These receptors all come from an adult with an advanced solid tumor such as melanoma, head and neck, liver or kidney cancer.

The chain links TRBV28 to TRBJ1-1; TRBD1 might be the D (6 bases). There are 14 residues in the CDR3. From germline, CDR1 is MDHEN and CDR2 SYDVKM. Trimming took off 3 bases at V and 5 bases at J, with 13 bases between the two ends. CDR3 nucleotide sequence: TGTGCCAGCAGTTTGTCAGGGGAGAGAACTGAAGCTTTCTTT. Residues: CASSLSGERTEAFF.

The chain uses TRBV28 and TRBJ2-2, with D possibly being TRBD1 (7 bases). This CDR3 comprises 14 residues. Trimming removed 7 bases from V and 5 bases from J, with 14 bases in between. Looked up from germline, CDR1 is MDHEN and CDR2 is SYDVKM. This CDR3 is CASTGGTATGELFF. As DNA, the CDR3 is TGTGCCAGCACCGGCGGGACAGCTACCGGGGAGCTGTTTTTT.

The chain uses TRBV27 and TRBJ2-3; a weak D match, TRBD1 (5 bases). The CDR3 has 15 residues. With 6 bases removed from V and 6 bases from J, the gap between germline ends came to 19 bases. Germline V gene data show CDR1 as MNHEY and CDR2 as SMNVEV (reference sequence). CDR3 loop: CASRHRILSMDTQYF. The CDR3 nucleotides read TGTGCCAGCAGACACAGGATACTCTCTATGGATACGCAGTATTTT.

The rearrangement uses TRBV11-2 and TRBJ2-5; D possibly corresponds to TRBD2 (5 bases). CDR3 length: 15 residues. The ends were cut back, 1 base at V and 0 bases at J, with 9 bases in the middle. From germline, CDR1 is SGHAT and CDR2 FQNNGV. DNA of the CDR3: TGTGCCAGCAGCTTAGTGGAGCGGAACCAAGAGACCCAGTACTTC. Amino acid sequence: CASSLVERNQETQYF.

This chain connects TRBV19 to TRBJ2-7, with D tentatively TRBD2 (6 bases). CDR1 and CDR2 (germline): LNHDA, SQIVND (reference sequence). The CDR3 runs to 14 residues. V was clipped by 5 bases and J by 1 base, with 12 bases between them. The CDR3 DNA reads TGTGCCAGTAGTTTCGAGGGACTTTCCTACGAGCAGTACTTC. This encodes CASSFEGLSYEQYF.

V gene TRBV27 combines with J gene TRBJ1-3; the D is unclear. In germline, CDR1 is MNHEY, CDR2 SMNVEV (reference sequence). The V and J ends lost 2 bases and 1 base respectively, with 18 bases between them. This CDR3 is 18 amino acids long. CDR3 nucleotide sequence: TGTGCCAGCAGTTTACCTCCGGTCCTTATTAATTCTGGAAACACCATATATTTT. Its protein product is CASSLPPVLINSGNTIYF.

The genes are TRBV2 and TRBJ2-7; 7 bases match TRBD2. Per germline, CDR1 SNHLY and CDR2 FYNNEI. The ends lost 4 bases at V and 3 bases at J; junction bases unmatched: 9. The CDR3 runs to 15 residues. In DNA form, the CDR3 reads TGTGCCAGCAGTGTGGACGGGAGGCCCCTCTACGAGCAGTACTTC. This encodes CASSVDGRPLYEQYF.

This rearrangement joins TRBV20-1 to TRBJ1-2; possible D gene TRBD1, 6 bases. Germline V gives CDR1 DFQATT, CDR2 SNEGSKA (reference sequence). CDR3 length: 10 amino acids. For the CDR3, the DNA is TGCAGACCGGGACAAGACGGCTACACCTTC. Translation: CRPGQDGYTF.

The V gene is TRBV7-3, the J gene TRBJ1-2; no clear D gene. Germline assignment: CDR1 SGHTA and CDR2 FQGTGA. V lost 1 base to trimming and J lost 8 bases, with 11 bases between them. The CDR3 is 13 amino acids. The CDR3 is CASSLIGFEGYTF. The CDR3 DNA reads TGTGCCAGCAGCTTAATAGGGTTTGAGGGCTACACCTTC.